This T cell receptor (beta chain) originates from a study of T-cell memory formation after mild COVID-19. V lost 0 bases to trimming and J lost 11 bases, with 11 bases between them. Germline V gives CDR1 LGHNA, CDR2 YSLEER. This CDR3 region has 14 residues. TCRdb reanalysed the 5' RACE reads using MiXCR and keeps one entry per CDR3 protein. The data hold 400,000 to 500,000 distinct CDR3 sequences, with approximately 20% observed a single time. This chain joins TRBV4-3 and TRBJ1-6; D not resolved. The sequence was collected from an adult woman who had mild COVID-19 (a few samples of this study predate the infection). Cell type and time point are not known. The source material was PBMCs or a T cell subset sorted from them (not recorded which). As DNA, the CDR3 is TGCGCCAGCAGCCAAGAGATCCATGTGCCACCCCTCCACTTT. Translation: CASSQEIHVPPLHF.